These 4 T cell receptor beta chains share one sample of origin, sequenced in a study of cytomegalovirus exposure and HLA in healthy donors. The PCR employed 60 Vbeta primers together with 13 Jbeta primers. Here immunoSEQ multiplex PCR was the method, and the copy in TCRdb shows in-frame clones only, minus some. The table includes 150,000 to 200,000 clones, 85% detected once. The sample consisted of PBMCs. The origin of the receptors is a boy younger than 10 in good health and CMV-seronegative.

The CDR3 region is CASSYRQGQNIQYF. Written as DNA, the CDR3 is TGTGCCAGCAGTTACAGACAGGGTCAAAACATTCAGTACTTC. The gene calls are TRBV6-5 and TRBJ2-4; 7 nucleotides align to TRBD1. The CDR3 extends over 14 amino acids. Germline V gene data show CDR1 as MNHEY and CDR2 as SVGAGI. Unmatched junction bases numbered 3, after V lost 2 bases and J lost 5 bases.

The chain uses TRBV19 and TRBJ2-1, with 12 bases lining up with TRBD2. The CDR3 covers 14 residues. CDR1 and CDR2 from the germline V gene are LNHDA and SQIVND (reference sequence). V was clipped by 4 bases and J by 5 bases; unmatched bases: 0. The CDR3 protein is CASSRLAGDNEQFF. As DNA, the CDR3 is TGTGCCAGTAGTAGACTAGCGGGAGACAATGAGCAGTTCTTC.

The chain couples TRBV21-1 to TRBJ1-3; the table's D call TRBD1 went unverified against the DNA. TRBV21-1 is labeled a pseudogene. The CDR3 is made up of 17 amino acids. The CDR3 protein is CASIGAQTGNSGNTIYF. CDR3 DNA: TGTGCCAGCATTGGAGCTCAGACAGGGAACTCTGGAAACACCATATATTTT.

The CDR3: CASSLATFSNTEAFF. In DNA, the CDR3 is TGTGCCAGCTCACTCGCGACATTTTCGAACACTGAAGCTTTCTTT. The chain links TRBV18 to TRBJ1-1; D is undetermined. The germline V and J ends were trimmed by 4 bases and 1 base, with 13 bases remaining between them. The germline CDR1 and CDR2 sequences are KGHSH and LQKENI. The CDR3 totals 15 residues.